The clone carrying this T cell receptor (beta chain) has at least ten counts. This record belongs to a study of regulatory T cells in long-lasting Graves disease. The CDR3 is made up of 13 amino acids. J gave up 7 bases and V 6 bases, and 6 bases lay outside the gene matches. The germline V gene has CDR1 DFQATT and CDR2 SNEGSKA (reference sequence). Described time point: newly diagnosed GD, antithyroid drugs for less than 3 months. RNA isolated from PBMCs was used to make the TCR library. Investigators prepared the TCR beta libraries by applying iRepertoire HTBI primers and Arm-PCR of CDR3 regions. A single record per CDR3 protein comes from TCRdb applying MiXCR to the multiplex PCR reads. The data show 550,000 to 700,000 distinct CDR3 sequences, about 16% seen once. The same specimen was also included in a second study, on T cells in Graves' hyperthyroidism and ophthalmopathy.

The rearrangement joins TRBV20-1 to TRBJ2-7; 13 positions agree with TRBD2. The specimen was peripheral blood mononuclear cells (PBMCs), collected at new diagnosis, from a patient treated with antithyroid drugs. The source of this sequence is a man between 18 and 35 years old with Graves disease. As DNA, the CDR3 is TGCAGTGCCGGACTAGCGGGAGTTAAGGAGCAGTACTTC. Protein sequence: CSAGLAGVKEQYF.